The TCR beta chain under discussion was sequenced for a study of blood T cell repertoires in COVID-19. Per the study methods: For nucleated cells, counts were estimated from reference gene primer amplification. The table came from immunoSEQ multiplex PCR; TCRdb's copy has only in-frame clones and leaves some out. The V and J calls and clone size were taken over from that table, and D and trimming were inferred from the DNA. The table lists roughly 250,000 clones, around 89% of them singletons, with just under 9% in the top ten. Donors in Cohort 3 counted as recovered after two negative PCRs, clearance, or symptom resolution. This clone was seen a single time. The receptor was isolated from a man aged 40-49 years who had recovered from COVID-19. The sample comprised PBMCs or T cells enriched from blood (not recorded which).

CDR3 residues: CASSPPDRGSTYEQYF. CDR3 nucleotide sequence: TGTGCCAGCAGCCCACCCGACAGGGGGTCCACCTACGAGCAGTACTTC. The rearrangement links TRBV7-9 to TRBJ2-7; TRBD1 agrees at 9 bases. Looked up from germline, CDR1 is SEHNR and CDR2 is FQNEAQ (reference sequence). This CDR3 region has 16 residues. With V trimmed by 5 bases and J by 2 bases, 10 bases remained unmatched.